Listed below are T cell receptor beta chains from one sample, sequenced in a study of blood T cell repertoires in COVID-19. Sequencing was performed with immunoSEQ multiplex PCR; in TCRdb, only in-frame clones are kept and a portion is missing. The sample includes some 20,000 clones, roughly nine tenths of them seen just once. The specimen sequenced was peripheral blood. These receptors originate from a human donor in a cohort sampled during active COVID-19. Each CDR3 is given with its conserved first and last residue. A D gene is named only where the DNA matches it firmly. Clone size is stated in some rows and not others, as once, few, many or a class when expanded.

clone_size | d_call | j_call | v_call | cdr3_aa | cdr3_nt
- | - | TRBJ1-3 | TRBV29-1 | CSVESVLNTIYF | TGCAGCGTTGAATCGGTGTTAAACACCATATATTTT
- | TRBD2 | TRBJ2-1 | TRBV28 | CASRSGRARNEQFF | TGTGCCAGCAGGAGCGGGAGGGCCAGGAATGAGCAGTTCTTC
once | TRBD1 | TRBJ2-7 | TRBV10-3 | CAISGAGQGGYEQYF | TGTGCCATCAGTGGGGCGGGACAGGGGGGCTACGAGCAGTACTTC
- | TRBD1 | TRBJ2-4 | TRBV7-2 | CASSFGTGGGQNIQYF | TGTGCCAGCAGCTTCGGGACAGGGGGAGGACAAAACATTCAGTACTTC
- | TRBD2 | TRBJ2-1 | TRBV5-1 | CASSLVVAALAGGNNEQFF | TGCGCCAGCAGCTTGGTGGTGGCAGCCCTAGCGGGAGGAAACAATGAGCAGTTCTTC
- | - | TRBJ2-2 | TRBV7-3 | CASSTYHEANTGELFF | TGTGCCAGCAGCACCTACCATGAGGCGAACACCGGGGAGCTGTTTTTT
- | TRBD2 | TRBJ2-7 | TRBV9 | CASSVGWLAGGEQYF | TGTGCCAGCAGCGTAGGGTGGCTAGCGGGAGGTGAGCAGTACTTC
- | TRBD2 | TRBJ2-1 | TRBV5-1 | CASSPGLAGVNEQFF | TGCGCCAGCAGCCCTGGGCTAGCGGGAGTCAATGAGCAGTTCTTC
once | - | TRBJ2-2 | TRBV13 | CASSLGASPNTGELFF | TGTGCCAGCAGCTTAGGGGCTAGTCCGAACACCGGGGAGCTGTTTTTT
- | TRBD2 | TRBJ2-1 | TRBV19 | CASSIDSGKLAGDSYNEQFF | TGTGCCAGTAGTATAGACTCAGGCAAGCTAGCGGGAGACTCCTACAATGAGCAGTTCTTC
- | TRBD1 | TRBJ1-1 | TRBV5-8 | CASSLARAGGSAEAFF | TGTGCCAGCAGCTTGGCCCGGGCAGGGGGCTCTGCTGAAGCTTTCTTT
- | TRBD2 | TRBJ2-3 | TRBV4-1 | CASSQETLAGDPSTDTQYF | TGCGCCAGCAGCCAAGAGACTCTAGCGGGAGACCCTAGCACAGATACGCAGTATTTT
- | - | TRBJ1-5 | TRBV2 | CASSEASRMANQPQHF | TGTGCCAGCAGTGAAGCTTCCAGAATGGCCAATCAGCCCCAGCATTTT
- | TRBD1 | TRBJ1-1 | TRBV28 | CASRAPGQGNTEAFF | TGTGCCAGCAGAGCTCCGGGACAGGGGAACACTGAAGCTTTCTTT
- | TRBD1 | TRBJ2-7 | TRBV5-1 | CASSLTGDITDEQYF | TGCGCCAGCAGCTTGACAGGGGATATTACGGACGAGCAGTACTTC
few | - | TRBJ1-1 | TRBV2 | CASGGTSGRKTEAFF | TGTGCCAGCGGAGGAACGAGTGGCCGTAAAACTGAAGCTTTCTTT
once | - | TRBJ2-2 | TRBV19 | CASRSSPDTGELFF | TGTGCCAGCCGCTCTAGCCCGGACACCGGGGAGCTGTTTTTT
- | - | TRBJ1-4 | TRBV7-9 | CASSLETAEGEKLFF | TGTGCCAGCAGCTTAGAAACGGCGGAGGGTGAAAAACTGTTTTTT
- | - | TRBJ2-1 | TRBV11-3 | CASSPGRGPYNEQFF | TGTGCCAGCAGCCCAGGGCGGGGACCCTACAATGAGCAGTTCTTC
- | - | TRBJ2-2 | TRBV7-9 | CASTPIVGRDNTGELFF | TGTGCCAGCACCCCAATTGTGGGCCGGGATAACACCGGGGAGCTGTTTTTT